These 21 T cell receptor beta chains came from one sample sequenced in a study of T cell changes during pregnancy in multiple sclerosis. Assay: immunoSEQ multiplex PCR; the TCRdb copy retains only in-frame clones and omits some. The sample records over 65,000 clones, 91% being singletons. Sequences were derived from peripheral blood, sampled in the first trimester of pregnancy. The receptor source for this set is a female donor in good health, enrolled as a control in a pregnancy study.

The chain carries TRBV28 and TRBJ2-3, with a weak D call TRBD1 (5 bases). V was cut by 5 bases and J by 2 bases, with 20 bases left in between. In germline, CDR1 is MDHEN, CDR2 SYDVKM. This CDR3 has 17 residues. CDR3 amino acids: CASSGPLGWGVTDTQYF. The CDR3, as DNA: TGTGCCAGCAGTGGACCCCTAGGTTGGGGCGTCACAGATACGCAGTATTTT. The entire variable domain, with the rest obtained from reference TRBV28 and TRBJ2-3, is as follows: DVKVTQSSRYLVKRTGEKVFLECVQDMDHENMFWYRQDPGLGLRLIYFSYDVKMKEKGDIPEGYSVSREKKERFSLILESASTNQTSMYLCASSGPLGWGVTDTQYFGPGTRLTVL.

The chain links TRBV19 to TRBJ2-1, with 15 bases lining up with TRBD2. The length of the CDR3 is 19 residues. The V and J ends lost 2 bases and 5 bases, in that order; junction bases with no gene match: 10. Germline values: CDR1 LNHDA, CDR2 SQIVND (reference sequence). The CDR3: CASSITGLAGGVRDNEQFF. CDR3 sequence (DNA): TGTGCCAGTAGTATAACGGGACTAGCGGGGGGAGTGAGGGACAATGAGCAGTTCTTC. Variable domain in full (rest from reference TRBV19 and TRBJ2-1): DGGITQSPKYLFRKEGQNVTLSCEQNLNHDAMYWYRQDPGQGLRLIYYSQIVNDFQKGDIAEGYSVSREKKESFPLTVTSAQKNPTAFYLCASSITGLAGGVRDNEQFFGPGTRLTVL.

The rearrangement links TRBV7-6 to TRBJ2-7, with D possibly matching TRBD1 (5 bases). Trimming took 1 base from V and 4 from J, leaving 8 bases between them. The CDR3 totals 13 residues. Looked up from germline, CDR1 is SGHVS and CDR2 is FNYEAQ. The CDR3 DNA is TGTGCCAGCAGCTTAGGCAGGGCTTACGAGCAGTACTTC. This gives the protein CASSLGRAYEQYF.

The chain is built from TRBV9 and TRBJ2-1; D gene uncertain. V was pared by 4 bases and J by 10 bases, with 18 bases between. This CDR3 has 14 amino acids. The germline V gene has CDR1 SGDLS and CDR2 YYNGEE. The chain's CDR3 is CASSSSPIAQEQFF. The CDR3 bases are TGTGCCAGCAGCTCCTCTCCCATAGCCCAGGAGCAGTTCTTC. The full variable domain, with the rest looked up from reference TRBV9 and TRBJ2-1, is DSGVTQTPKHLITATGQRVTLRCSPRSGDLSVYWYQQSLDQGLQFLIQYYNGEERAKGNILERFSAQQFPDLHSELNLSSLELGDSALYFCASSSSPIAQEQFFGPGTRLTVL.

This chain joins TRBV4-3 and TRBJ2-1, with 8 positions matching TRBD2. The CDR3 sequence is 17 residues long. Germline V lookup: CDR1 LGHNA, CDR2 YSLEER. J was trimmed by 4 bases and V by 0 bases; bases with no gene match: 8. The CDR3 sequence is CASSQDFSGVTYNEQFF. The CDR3 DNA reads TGCGCCAGCAGCCAAGATTTTAGCGGGGTCACATACAATGAGCAGTTCTTC.

The V gene is TRBV4-2, the J gene TRBJ1-4, with a weak D call TRBD1 (6 bases). CDR3 length: 16 residues. V lost 1 base, J lost 8 bases, and 17 bases lay in between. Germline loops: CDR1 LGHNA, CDR2 YNFKEQ. The CDR3 DNA reads TGTGCCAGCAGCCAAGTTGACAGGTTCCGGGGCGAAAAACTGTTTTTT. It encodes CASSQVDRFRGEKLFF.

This chain uses TRBV19 with TRBJ1-1; 7 positions match TRBD1. The CDR3 has 13 amino acids. V dropped 3 bases and J dropped 3; count of bases not matched to a gene: 1. CDR1 is LNHDA and CDR2 is SQIVND in the germline V gene (reference sequence). The CDR3 DNA reads as TGTGCCAGTAGTATTGACAGGGACACTGAAGCTTTCTTT. It translates to CASSIDRDTEAFF.

J is TRBJ1-2 and V is TRBV6-5, with unresolved D. CDR3 length equals 13 residues. Germline V lookup: CDR1 MNHEY, CDR2 SVGAGI. V lost 6 bases and J lost 2, with 10 bases in between. The CDR3 loop is CASRQTQNYGYTF. As DNA, the CDR3 is TGTGCCAGCAGACAGACACAGAACTATGGCTACACCTTC.

Remarks on this clone: This specimen includes other DNA sequences encoding the same CDR3. The rearrangement uses TRBV14 and TRBJ1-1; TRBD1 is a possible D gene (5 bases). The ends were cut back, 5 bases at V and 3 bases at J, with 10 bases in the middle. CDR1 and CDR2 (germline): SGHDN, FVKESK. The CDR3 is 13 residues long. CDR3 DNA: TGTGCCAGCAGCTTGCAGGGCTACACTGAAGCTTTCTTT. It is translated as CASSLQGYTEAFF.

The CDR3 reads CASSLATTETQGGYTF. Here the CDR3 DNA reads TGTGCCAGCAGCTTAGCGACTACGGAGACGCAAGGTGGCTACACCTTC. The V call is TRBV7-9, the J call TRBJ1-2, with D unresolved. V was clipped by 0 bases and J by 7 bases, with 18 bases between them. Per the germline V gene, CDR1 is SEHNR and CDR2 is FQNEAQ (reference sequence). CDR3 length: 16 amino acids.

This clone was counted only a few times. This chain uses TRBV7-9 with TRBJ1-1; tentatively, D is TRBD1 (6 bases). CDR3 length equals 12 residues. Germline CDR1 and CDR2: SEHNR and FQNEAQ (reference sequence). V lost 4 bases to trimming and J lost 8 bases, with 11 bases between them. CDR3 amino acids: CASSSGQTEAFF. The DNA for the CDR3 is TGTGCCAGCAGCTCCGGACAGACCGAAGCTTTCTTT.

The chain joins TRBV4-2 to TRBJ2-7; no definite D call. CDR1 and CDR2 from the germline V gene are LGHNA and YNFKEQ. This CDR3 contains 12 residues. The germline V and J ends were trimmed by 1 base and 6 bases, with 7 bases remaining between them. Here the CDR3 reads CASSQGAAEQYF. Here the CDR3 DNA reads TGTGCCAGCAGCCAAGGGGCCGCCGAGCAGTACTTC.

This clone was recorded a few times. The V and J genes are TRBV5-1 and TRBJ2-1, with a possible D match to TRBD2 (6 bases). Germline V gene sequence: CDR1 SGHRS, CDR2 YFSETQ. CDR3 length: 13 residues. V lost 1 base and J 7 bases, leaving 9 bases between the germline ends. The CDR3 spells CASSLTSPNEQFF. DNA of the CDR3: TGCGCCAGCAGCTTGACTAGCCCTAATGAGCAGTTCTTC.

The gene calls are TRBV7-2 and TRBJ1-1, with 8 bases that match TRBD1. The ends lost 6 bases at V and 10 bases at J; junction bases unmatched: 4. This CDR3 contains 11 residues. Germline V gene sequence: CDR1 SGHTA, CDR2 FQGNSA. Written as DNA, the CDR3 is TGTGCCAGCAGTTCAGGGGGCAGAGCTTTCTTT. The encoded protein is CASSSGGRAFF.

The chain has TRBV27 and TRBJ1-6, with 11 positions matching TRBD1. This CDR3 spans 15 amino acids. Germline assignment: CDR1 MNHEY and CDR2 SMNVEV (reference sequence). Losses at the gene ends were 2 bases for V and 7 bases for J; bases not matched to a gene: 1. The CDR3 reads CASSLGTGGNSPLHF. The CDR3 bases are TGTGCCAGCAGTTTAGGGACAGGGGGAAATTCACCCCTCCACTTT.

V usage is TRBV19 and J usage is TRBJ2-1; D is perhaps TRBD1 (5 bases). Germline CDR1 and CDR2: LNHDA and SQIVND (reference sequence). This CDR3 spans 16 amino acids. The V gene lost 5 bases and the J gene lost 0 bases, with 14 bases spanning the gap. The CDR3 nucleotides read TGTGCCAGTAGTTCTTACCGCAGGGACTCCTACAATGAGCAGTTCTTC. Translated, it gives CASSSYRRDSYNEQFF.

The chain recombines TRBV4-3 with TRBJ2-7; D is possibly TRBD1 (5 bases). CDR3 length equals 15 residues. Trimming stripped 0 bases from V and 2 bases from J, with 11 bases between. CDR1 and CDR2 from the germline V gene are LGHNA and YSLEER. The CDR3 here is CASSQDRQGTYEQYF. The DNA of the CDR3 is TGCGCCAGCAGCCAAGATCGCCAGGGAACCTACGAGCAGTACTTC.

V usage is TRBV19 and J usage is TRBJ1-1, with D maybe TRBD1 (6 bases). V lost 6 bases and J 2 bases, leaving 16 bases between the germline ends. The CDR3 is made up of 15 amino acids. Germline CDR1 reads LNHDA; CDR2 reads SQIVND (reference sequence). CDR3 residues: CASSEGRQANTEAFF. CDR3 nucleotide sequence: TGTGCCAGTAGCGAGGGGCGACAGGCTAACACTGAAGCTTTCTTT.

The rearrangement links TRBV30 to TRBJ2-3; D call uncertain. The germline V and J ends were trimmed by 4 bases and 5 bases, with 7 bases remaining between them. The CDR3 length is 11 residues. Per the germline V gene, CDR1 is GTSNPN and CDR2 is SVGIG (reference sequence). The CDR3 loop is CAWTERDTQYF. The CDR3 DNA sequence: TGTGCCTGGACGGAGCGAGATACGCAGTATTTT.

The rearrangement joins TRBV7-2 to TRBJ2-2; D remains unclear. Trimming removed 5 bases from V and 0 bases from J, with 10 bases in between. The length of the CDR3 is 15 residues. Germline CDR1 is SGHTA and CDR2 is FQGNSA. The CDR3 nucleotides read TGTGCCAGCAGCCTTAACTTAGCGAACACCGGGGAGCTGTTTTTT. Its protein product is CASSLNLANTGELFF.

The chain carries TRBV27 and TRBJ1-1; the match to TRBD1 covers 7 bases. Germline loops: CDR1 MNHEY, CDR2 SMNVEV (reference sequence). Trimming removed 2 bases from V and 4 bases from J; junction bases left unmatched: 4. The CDR3 sequence is 14 residues long. In nucleotides, the CDR3 is TGTGCCAGCAGTTTAGACAGGGTGGTCACTGAAGCTTTCTTT. This sequence encodes CASSLDRVVTEAFF.